The 26 T cell receptor beta chains given below trace back to one sample, sequenced in a study of shared clonotypes between healthy human individuals. Sequencing used immunoSEQ multiplex PCR; TCRdb keeps in-frame clones, though not all of them. This sample has more than 2,000,000 clones, with roughly 92% found just once. The sequencing sample was made of naive CD4+ T cells sorted from blood. Subset in this sample: CD45RA+ positively selected. The receptors here all came from a young man in good health.

V gene TRBV7-6 combines with J gene TRBJ1-3; D ambiguous. The CDR3 loop spans 14 amino acids. Germline CDR1 SGHVS, CDR2 FNYEAQ. Trimming cost V 1 base and J 4 bases, with 8 bases left between them. As DNA, the CDR3 is TGTGCCAGCAGCTTAGAGTTGGAGGGAAACACCATATATTTT. Its translation: CASSLELEGNTIYF.

This clone was counted once. At one end, the junction sequence differs from germline, possibly due to a read error. The rearrangement joins TRBV6-6 to TRBJ1-2; 7 bases are shared with TRBD1. This CDR3 comprises 12 residues. Germline V gene data show CDR1 as MNHNY and CDR2 as SVGAGI (reference sequence). CDR3 sequence: CARQGGDGTVDF. CDR3 coding DNA: TGTGCCAGGCAGGGGGGAGACGGGACAGTGGACTTC.

This chain uses TRBV4-1 with TRBJ2-3, with 7 bases lining up with TRBD2. The CDR3 has 15 residues. The V gene end was trimmed by 0 bases and the J gene end by 6 bases; junction bases not matched to a gene: 6. The germline gives CDR1 MGHRA, CDR2 YSYEKL. CDR3 coding DNA: TGCGCCAGCAGCCAAGATGGCGGGAGACCCGATACGCAGTATTTT. Its translation: CASSQDGGRPDTQYF.

The rearrangement uses TRBV18 and TRBJ1-6; 7 nucleotides agree with TRBD1. CDR3 length equals 19 residues. From germline, CDR1 is KGHSH and CDR2 LQKENI. With V trimmed by 3 bases and J by 0 bases, 11 bases remained unmatched. As DNA, the CDR3 is TGTGCCAGCTCACCTCCCCGGACAGGCAAGAGCTCCTATAATTCACCCCTCCACTTT. Translating it yields CASSPPRTGKSSYNSPLHF.

This clone was observed a few times. The sample carries other DNA sequences with the same CDR3. The chain carries TRBV11-3 and TRBJ1-1; weak D call: TRBD1 (5 bases). V lost 3 bases, J lost 6 bases, and 8 bases lay in between. The CDR3 covers 12 residues. Germline CDR1 and CDR2: SGHNT and YENEEA. CDR3 loop: CASSLGEAEAFF. The DNA for the CDR3 is TGTGCCAGCAGCTTGGGGGAGGCTGAAGCTTTCTTT.

The chain combines TRBV6-6 with TRBJ2-5, with D unresolved. Germline values: CDR1 MNHNY, CDR2 SVGAGI (reference sequence). This CDR3 spans 14 amino acids. V was cut by 2 bases and J by 2 bases, with 9 bases left in between. This chain's CDR3 is CASSYGSIQETQYF. CDR3 bases: TGTGCCAGCAGTTACGGGTCTATACAAGAGACCCAGTACTTC.

A word on this clone: The same CDR3 is also encoded by other DNA sequences in this sample. Written as DNA, the CDR3 is TGTGCCAGCAGTGCCGATTTCTCCTACGAGCAGTACTTC. Translation: CASSADFSYEQYF. The chain employs TRBV2 and TRBJ2-7; D not resolved. Per the germline V gene, CDR1 is SNHLY and CDR2 is FYNNEI. This CDR3 contains 13 residues. The V end was cut by 4 bases, the J end by 0 bases, with 7 bases between.

V usage is TRBV5-1 and J usage is TRBJ2-6; 10 bases align to TRBD1. Germline V CDR1 and CDR2: SGHRS, YFSETQ. J lost 3 bases, V lost 4 bases, and 7 bases had no gene match. The CDR3 spans 17 residues. CDR3 sequence (DNA): TGCGCCAGCAGCCAAGGGACAGGGGACAGTGGGGCCAACGTCCTGACTTTC. It translates to CASSQGTGDSGANVLTF.

The gene calls are TRBV5-6 and TRBJ2-7, with TRBD1 matching 7 bases. V was pared by 2 bases and J by 9 bases, with 11 bases of the junction left unmatched. CDR1 and CDR2 from the germline V gene are SGHDT and YYEEEE. CDR3 length equals 14 residues. The CDR3 region is CASSFDRAKGPQYF. The CDR3 DNA reads as TGTGCCAGCAGCTTCGACAGGGCTAAAGGTCCGCAGTACTTC.

The genes are TRBV7-2 and TRBJ2-1, with 9 bases aligning to TRBD2. Germline-derived CDR1 and CDR2 are SGHTA and FQGNSA. V dropped 2 bases and J dropped 6; count of bases not matched to a gene: 8. The CDR3 contains 16 residues. The CDR3 nucleotides read TGTGCCAGCAGCTTAAGTAGCGGGGGAGCCAGCAATGAGCAGTTCTTC. This sequence encodes CASSLSSGGASNEQFF.

The V gene is TRBV5-4, the J gene TRBJ2-7; 8 bases are shared with TRBD1. V was pared by 4 bases and J by 1 base, with 7 bases of the junction left unmatched. CDR1 is SGHNT, CDR2 YYREEE, per germline (reference sequence). The CDR3 extends over 15 amino acids. CDR3 residues: CASSLDRGRSYEQYF. The DNA of the CDR3 is TGTGCCAGCAGCCTAGACAGGGGACGGTCCTACGAGCAGTACTTC.

The V call is TRBV6-6, the J call TRBJ1-2; TRBD1 might be the D (5 bases). The CDR3 runs to 15 residues. The germline V gene has CDR1 MNHNY and CDR2 SVGAGI (reference sequence). Trimming stripped 0 bases from V and 7 bases from J, with 15 bases between. The DNA of the CDR3 is TGTGCCAGCAGTTACTCAGAGGGGAAGGGGTCTGGCTACACCTTC. Translating it yields CASSYSEGKGSGYTF.

The chain joins TRBV19 to TRBJ1-6; possible D gene TRBD1, 5 bases. The CDR3 spans 15 residues. CDR1 is LNHDA, CDR2 SQIVND, per germline (reference sequence). Trimming cost V 4 bases and J 7 bases, with 14 bases left between them. This CDR3 reads CASSTDSLGNSPLHF. The DNA of the CDR3 is TGTGCCAGTAGTACCGACAGCTTAGGAAATTCACCCCTCCACTTT.

This clone was found once. V gene TRBV7-9 combines with J gene TRBJ2-5; 9 bases are shared with TRBD1. The CDR3 is 14 residues long. Germline V CDR1 and CDR2: SEHNR, FQNEAQ (reference sequence). The V and J ends lost 3 bases and 5 bases, in that order; junction bases with no gene match: 4. CDR3 sequence reads: CASSLTGGYETQYF. Written as DNA, the CDR3 is TGTGCCAGCAGCTTGACAGGGGGTTACGAGACCCAGTACTTC. Drawing the rest from reference TRBV7-9 and TRBJ2-5, the complete variable domain is DTGVSQNPRHKITKRGQNVTFRCDPISEHNRLYWYRQTLGQGPEFLTYFQNEAQLEKSRLLSDRFSAERPKGSFSTLEIQRTEQGDSAMYLCASSLTGGYETQYFGPGTRLLVL.

The chain uses TRBV15 and TRBJ2-5, with D tentatively TRBD2 (5 bases). Trimming cost V 2 bases and J 3 bases, with 7 bases left between them. Germline assignment: CDR1 LNHNV and CDR2 YYDKDF (reference sequence). CDR3 length equals 13 residues. CDR3 sequence (DNA): TGTGCCACCAGCAGACTGCGGGAAGAGACCCAGTACTTC. It yields the protein CATSRLREETQYF.

The CDR3 spells CASSEWVTSGEETQYF. The CDR3 DNA sequence: TGTGCCAGCAGTGAATGGGTGACTAGCGGGGAAGAGACCCAGTACTTC. The chain links TRBV6-1 to TRBJ2-5; 11 bases map to TRBD2. The trim removed 2 bases at V and 3 bases at J, leaving 5 bases unmatched. Germline CDR1 and CDR2: MNHNS and SASEGT. The CDR3 runs 16 residues.

The chain recombines TRBV2 with TRBJ1-5; TRBD1 agrees at 8 bases. Trimming at V came to 2 bases and at J to 2 bases, leaving 8 bases not matched to a gene. Germline V gene data show CDR1 as SNHLY and CDR2 as FYNNEI. The CDR3 has 17 residues. CDR3 in DNA: TGTGCCAGCAGTGAAAGGTTGGGACAGGCGGGCAATCAGCCCCAGCATTTT. Encoded protein: CASSERLGQAGNQPQHF.

This sequence joins TRBV5-6 and TRBJ2-7, with D possibly being TRBD1 or TRBD2 (6 bases each). The CDR3 totals 14 residues. Trimming took off 5 bases at V and 5 bases at J, with 17 bases between the two ends. Germline-derived CDR1 and CDR2 are SGHDT and YYEEEE. CDR3 protein: CASRPPGAPHEQYF. For the CDR3, the DNA is TGTGCCAGCAGACCCCCGGGGGCACCCCACGAGCAGTACTTC.

The V call is TRBV4-2, the J call TRBJ2-1; 7 bases line up with TRBD2. The CDR3 has 14 residues. Germline CDR1 reads LGHNA; CDR2 reads YNFKEQ. With 4 bases clipped from V and 4 bases from J, the junction kept 4 bases outside the gene matches. The CDR3 DNA follows: TGTGCCAGCAGCCGGAGCGGGGATTACAATGAGCAGTTCTTC. Translation gives CASSRSGDYNEQFF.

The chain links TRBV2 to TRBJ2-1; D unclear. The CDR3 spans 12 residues. The germline CDR1 and CDR2 sequences are SNHLY and FYNNEI. V was pared by 3 bases and J by 7 bases, with 7 bases between. This chain's CDR3 is CASSDQENEQFF. CDR3 bases: TGTGCCAGCAGTGATCAGGAGAATGAGCAGTTCTTC.

The chain recombines TRBV7-2 with TRBJ2-7, with D uncertain. The V and J ends lost 1 base and 0 bases respectively, with 10 bases between them. Germline V gene data show CDR1 as SGHTA and CDR2 as FQGNSA. The CDR3 spans 15 residues. The CDR3 sequence is CASSLVAADSYEQYF. CDR3 DNA: TGTGCCAGCAGCTTAGTGGCAGCAGACTCCTACGAGCAGTACTTC.

This chain joins TRBV11-2 and TRBJ1-6; 7 positions agree with TRBD1. With 1 base clipped from V and 5 bases from J, the junction kept 11 bases outside the gene matches. The germline gives CDR1 SGHAT, CDR2 FQNNGV. This CDR3 has 18 amino acids. DNA of the CDR3: TGTGCCAGCAGCTTAGTAGGGGGCCGGACAGCTAATAATTCACCCCTCCACTTT. Its protein is CASSLVGGRTANNSPLHF.

Notes on this clone: Other DNA sequences in this sample translate to the same CDR3. The chain links TRBV6-6 to TRBJ2-7, with D maybe TRBD1 (6 bases). V dropped 3 bases and J dropped 2 bases, with 8 bases sitting between them. The CDR3 covers 13 residues. Germline values: CDR1 MNHNY, CDR2 SVGAGI (reference sequence). The CDR3 nucleotides are TGTGCCAGCAGTTATGGACAGACCTACGAGCAGTACTTC. Protein: CASSYGQTYEQYF.

The CDR3 is CSVEGHHNEQFF. DNA of the CDR3: TGCAGCGTTGAGGGCCACCACAATGAGCAGTTCTTC. The rearrangement uses TRBV29-1 and TRBJ2-1, with unresolved D. V lost 3 bases to trimming and J lost 5 bases, with 8 bases between them. The CDR3 consists of 12 residues. Germline V gene lookup returns CDR1 SQVTM and CDR2 ANQGSEA.

This chain links TRBV10-3 with TRBJ2-3; D gene unclear. Trimming took 6 bases from V and 4 from J, leaving 23 bases between them. CDR1 and CDR2 (germline): ENHRY, SYGVKD. The CDR3 is 17 residues long. The CDR3 DNA reads as TGTGCCATCAGCGGGCAATCAGCCGGTGGGCTCCCAGATACGCAGTATTTT. Translating it yields CAISGQSAGGLPDTQYF.

The chain has TRBV10-2 and TRBJ2-1; no firm D call. Germline CDR1 WSHSY, CDR2 SAAADI. V lost 3 bases, J lost 8 bases, and 17 bases lay in between. The CDR3 is 15 amino acids. CDR3 region: CASSEPRPSPDEQFF. The CDR3 DNA is TGCGCCAGCAGTGAACCAAGACCGTCACCGGATGAGCAGTTCTTC.